The subject of this entry is one T cell receptor beta chain. As for time point: persistent/refractory GD, antithyroid drugs over 5 years with positive TRAb. The TCR library used RNA extracted from PBMCs. The data were obtained in a study of regulatory T cells in long-lasting Graves disease. Arm-PCR of CDR3 regions and iRepertoire HTBI primers were the basis on which TCR beta libraries were built. TCRdb re-called the multiplex PCR reads with MiXCR, one entry per CDR3 protein. The sample lists 400,000 to 500,000 distinct CDR3 sequences; over 20% were seen once. Losses at the gene ends were 1 base for V and 3 bases for J; bases not matched to a gene: 10. CDR1 is DFQATT, CDR2 SNEGSKA, per germline (reference sequence). There are 17 residues in the CDR3.

The TCR originated in a female donor with Graves disease. The chain links TRBV20-1 to TRBJ2-5; 11 bases match TRBD2. Source: peripheral blood mononuclear cells (PBMCs), taken when the disease was refractory, from a patient treated with antithyroid drugs. CDR3 sequence (DNA): TGCAGTGCTAGAGCCCTAGGAAATAGCGGGAGGGAAGAGACCCAGTACTTC. It specifies CSARALGNSGREETQYF.